The TCR beta chain under discussion was sequenced for a study of response to subunit inactivated influenza vaccine. The CDR3 has 13 residues. CDR1 is SGHTA, CDR2 FQGNSA, per germline. V was shortened by 0 bases and J by 10 bases, with 11 bases between the two germline ends. One entry per CDR3 protein, called by TCRdb with MiXCR from the RT-PCR reads. The repertoire holds about 540,000 distinct CDR3 sequences, with around 25% as singletons. This clonotype was detected a few times. These data were likewise used in another study, on T cells expressing NK-cell markers. As reported in that work: cDNA encoding TCR beta was synthesized via 5'RACE template switching incorporating UMIs. Investigators obtained TCR beta repertoires from sorted CD3+CD56+NKG2C+, CD3+CD56+NKG2C- and CD3+CD56-NKG2C+ T cells. Within the sequenced cohort of eight donors, seven exhibited HCMV seropositivity and one was seronegative. Among the experiments, several used an anti-gamma-delta TCR antibody to restrict sorting to alpha-beta TCR T cells. Of the CD8+ T cell pool in 6 or 7 donors, about 1.0-7.5% was accounted for by dominant NKG2C+ clonotypes.

The receptor was derived from a man in his fifties or sixties who received an inactivated influenza vaccine. Sequencing used CD4+ T cells sorted from PBMCs, obtained roughly 12 days after vaccination. The chain has TRBV7-2 and TRBJ2-3; no definite D call. The CDR3 DNA is TGTGCCAGCAGCTTAGCGCGCCTCTACGCGCAGTATTTT. Encoded protein: CASSLARLYAQYF.